The 28 T cell receptor beta chains below all came from one sample that was sequenced in a study of OX40 agonist ivuxolimab in advanced cancers. The table came from immunoSEQ multiplex PCR; TCRdb's copy has only in-frame clones and leaves some out. Of 77,000 or so clones listed, about nine tenths are singletons. The specimen comprised CD4+ or CD8+ T cells sorted from blood, sampled in a trial of the OX40 agonist ivuxolimab. The receptors shown here come from an adult with an advanced solid tumor such as melanoma, head and neck, liver or kidney cancer.

This sequence joins TRBV6-5 and TRBJ2-5; D not resolved. The length of the CDR3 is 13 residues. Germline CDR1 MNHEY, CDR2 SVGAGI. With 7 bases removed from V and 2 bases from J, the gap between germline ends came to 11 bases. The CDR3, as DNA: TGTGCCAGCAAATCCAGGATACAAGAGACCCAGTACTTC. This gives the protein CASKSRIQETQYF.

The chain couples TRBV5-8 to TRBJ1-6; 7 nucleotides match TRBD1. The CDR3 covers 15 residues. V shed 3 bases, J shed 9 bases, and the junction held 9 bases outside the gene matches. Germline V gene lookup returns CDR1 SGHTS and CDR2 YDEGEE. CDR3 residues: CASSSNSGQFSPLHF. The CDR3 DNA sequence: TGTGCCAGCAGCTCGAATTCGGGACAGTTTTCACCCCTCCACTTT.

The CDR3 is CASMAIEQGSYEQYF. CDR3 nucleotide sequence: TGCGCCAGCATGGCTATTGAACAGGGATCCTACGAGCAGTACTTC. V is TRBV5-1 and J is TRBJ2-7; a possible D gene is TRBD1 (6 bases). The V gene lost 6 bases and the J gene lost 1 base, with 17 bases spanning the gap. Germline V lookup: CDR1 SGHRS, CDR2 YFSETQ. The CDR3 runs to 15 residues.

The chain recombines TRBV18 with TRBJ2-6, with 7 bases matching TRBD1. The CDR3 has 17 residues. Germline lookup yields CDR1 KGHSH and CDR2 LQKENI. V lost 6 bases, J lost 1 base, and 9 bases stayed unmatched. In DNA, the CDR3 is TGTGCCAGCTCGCCCAGGACAGGCGGATCTGGGGCCAACGTCCTGACTTTC. Translation: CASSPRTGGSGANVLTF.

This chain's CDR3 is CASSFEATVGFTDTQYF. The CDR3 DNA is TGTGCCAGCAGCTTTGAAGCGACCGTGGGCTTCACAGATACGCAGTATTTT. The V and J genes are TRBV7-8 and TRBJ2-3; D call uncertain. This CDR3 contains 17 residues. Germline V CDR1 and CDR2: SGHVS, FQNEAQ. Trimming shortened V by 3 bases and J by 2 bases, and 18 bases separated the two germline ends.

The chain employs TRBV19 and TRBJ2-3; TRBD1 aligns across 8 bases. The CDR3 runs to 17 residues. Trimming at V came to 9 bases and at J to 1 base, leaving 15 bases not matched to a gene. Germline CDR1 is LNHDA and CDR2 is SQIVND (reference sequence). This chain's CDR3 is CASNPDQGARGTDTQYF. CDR3 DNA: TGTGCCAGCAACCCGGACCAGGGGGCGCGTGGCACAGATACGCAGTATTTT. Looking up the rest from reference TRBV19 and TRBJ2-3 gives the full variable domain: DGGITQSPKYLFRKEGQNVTLSCEQNLNHDAMYWYRQDPGQGLRLIYYSQIVNDFQKGDIAEGYSVSREKKESFPLTVTSAQKNPTAFYLCASNPDQGARGTDTQYFGPGTRLTVL.

This sequence joins TRBV30 and TRBJ2-2, with D possibly TRBD1 on 6 matching bases. The V end was cut by 4 bases, the J end by 0 bases, with 9 bases between. The CDR3 has 14 residues. The germline V gene has CDR1 GTSNPN and CDR2 SVGIG (reference sequence). CDR3 coding DNA: TGTGCCTGGAAGCGACAGGCGAACACCGGGGAGCTGTTTTTT. It is translated as CAWKRQANTGELFF.

The chain couples TRBV30 to TRBJ2-7; a weak D match, TRBD2 (6 bases). This CDR3 region has 13 residues. Trimming left V 0 bases short and J 5 bases short, with 11 bases between. In germline, CDR1 is GTSNPN, CDR2 SVGIG (reference sequence). CDR3 nucleotides: TGTGCCTGGAGTGTACAACTAGCTCACGAGCAGTACTTC. This sequence encodes CAWSVQLAHEQYF.

The chain uses TRBV18 and TRBJ2-7, with 7 bases identical to TRBD1. CDR1 KGHSH and CDR2 LQKENI come from the germline V gene. V dropped 1 base and J dropped 0; count of bases not matched to a gene: 3. This CDR3 contains 15 residues. The CDR3 loop reads CASSPQGASSYEQYF. CDR3 in DNA: TGTGCCAGCTCACCACAGGGGGCTAGCTCCTACGAGCAGTACTTC.

This clone has a single count. This chain links TRBV5-1 with TRBJ2-7, with 8 bases fitting TRBD1. The CDR3 is 15 amino acids. Germline CDR1 reads SGHRS; CDR2 reads YFSETQ. The V and J ends lost 4 bases and 2 bases, in that order; junction bases with no gene match: 8. CDR3 DNA: TGCGCCAGCAGCCCACCGGGACAGGAGCCCTACGAGCAGTACTTC. Translating it yields CASSPPGQEPYEQYF.

The chain couples TRBV7-9 to TRBJ1-1, with 9 nucleotides matching TRBD1. CDR1 is SEHNR and CDR2 is FQNEAQ in the germline V gene (reference sequence). The CDR3 extends over 14 amino acids. J lost 5 bases, V lost 5 bases, and 6 bases had no gene match. The CDR3 DNA follows: TGTGCCAGCAGCGTACGGACAGGGGAGACTGAAGCTTTCTTT. Translating it yields CASSVRTGETEAFF. The variable domain in full, completed from reference TRBV7-9 and TRBJ1-1, reads DTGVSQNPRHKITKRGQNVTFRCDPISEHNRLYWYRQTLGQGPEFLTYFQNEAQLEKSRLLSDRFSAERPKGSFSTLEIQRTEQGDSAMYLCASSVRTGETEAFFGQGTRLTVV.

The chain is built from TRBV5-6 and TRBJ1-1, with D possibly matching TRBD1 (5 bases). Germline CDR1 SGHDT, CDR2 YYEEEE. Trimming removed 3 bases from V and 8 bases from J, with 17 bases in between. The CDR3 runs to 14 residues. CDR3 residues: CASSSQVKIGEAFF. In DNA, the CDR3 is TGTGCCAGCAGCTCACAGGTTAAGATTGGGGAAGCTTTCTTT. Full variable domain (rest looked up from reference TRBV5-6 and TRBJ1-1): DAGVTQSPTHLIKTRGQQVTLRCSPKSGHDTVSWYQQALGQGPQFIFQYYEEEERQRGNFPDRFSGHQFPNYSSELNVNALLLGDSALYLCASSSQVKIGEAFFGQGTRLTVV.

The chain uses TRBV10-2 and TRBJ1-1; D is unresolved. This CDR3 has 14 residues. Trimming left V 4 bases short and J 0 bases short, with 9 bases between. The V gene's germline CDR1 is WSHSY and CDR2 SAAADI. This CDR3 reads CASSVSRLNTEAFF. CDR3 nucleotides: TGCGCCAGCAGTGTTAGCAGATTGAACACTGAAGCTTTCTTT.

The chain links TRBV11-3 to TRBJ2-5, with TRBD1 matching over 7 bases. Looked up from germline, CDR1 is SGHNT and CDR2 is YENEEA. The J segment lost 1 base and the V segment lost 5 bases, leaving 10 bases of the junction unmatched. The CDR3 length is 16 residues. The CDR3 sequence is CASSRGTVGTQETQYF. CDR3 sequence (DNA): TGTGCCAGCAGCAGAGGGACAGTGGGGACCCAAGAGACCCAGTACTTC. The whole variable domain, remainder taken from reference TRBV11-3 and TRBJ2-5, is EAGVVQSPRYKIIEKKQPVAFWCNPISGHNTLYWYLQNLGQGPELLIRYENEEAVDDSQLPKDRFSAERLKGVDSTLKIQPAELGDSAVYLCASSRGTVGTQETQYFGPGTRLLVL.

The chain employs TRBV29-1 and TRBJ2-7; 8 bases line up with TRBD2. Trimming removed 7 bases from V and 5 bases from J; junction bases left unmatched: 10. CDR3 length equals 13 residues. CDR1 is SQVTM, CDR2 ANQGSEA, per germline. This chain's CDR3 is CSAERGGSDEQYF. The CDR3 bases are TGCAGCGCCGAACGGGGGGGATCGGACGAGCAGTACTTC.

The chain couples TRBV6-6 to TRBJ2-5, with D tentatively TRBD1 or TRBD2 (5 bases each). The V end lost 2 bases, the J end lost 5 bases, and 15 bases lay between the germline ends. The CDR3 has 15 residues. Germline assignment: CDR1 MNHNY and CDR2 SVGAGI (reference sequence). CDR3 amino acids: CASSYEGWGLETQYF. The CDR3 nucleotides read TGTGCCAGCAGTTACGAGGGTTGGGGCTTGGAGACCCAGTACTTC.

The chain has TRBV6-5 and TRBJ1-5, with D perhaps matching TRBD1 (5 bases). The germline V gene has CDR1 MNHEY and CDR2 SVGAGI. CDR3 size: 14 residues. V was cut by 2 bases and J by 6 bases, with 11 bases left in between. The CDR3 region is CASSYRGLGQPQHF. CDR3 bases: TGTGCCAGCAGTTACAGGGGATTGGGTCAGCCCCAGCATTTT.

This rearrangement joins TRBV28 to TRBJ1-2; 8 nucleotides agree with TRBD1. Germline CDR1 MDHEN, CDR2 SYDVKM. V trimming: 4 bases; J trimming: 4 bases; junction bases outside the gene matches: 5. CDR3 length: 14 residues. CDR3 bases: TGTGCCAGCAGTTCAGGACAGGGACCCTATGGCTACACCTTC. This translates into CASSSGQGPYGYTF.

Only one count was recorded for this clone. The CDR3 sequence: CASSYSSRGNEKLFF. Here the CDR3 DNA reads TGTGCCAGCAGTTACTCGAGCAGGGGGAATGAAAAACTGTTTTTT. The chain joins TRBV6-5 to TRBJ1-4; TRBD1 aligns across 7 bases. V shed 0 bases, J shed 5 bases, and the junction held 3 bases outside the gene matches. This CDR3 has 15 residues. The germline V gene encodes CDR1 MNHEY and CDR2 SVGAGI.

This chain's CDR3 is CASSISGTGAYNEQFF. The CDR3 nucleotides are TGTGCCAGCAGCATATCCGGGACAGGGGCGTACAATGAGCAGTTCTTC. J is TRBJ2-1 and V is TRBV11-3; TRBD1 agrees at 10 bases. Germline V gene data show CDR1 as SGHNT and CDR2 as YENEEA. The ends lost 5 bases at V and 4 bases at J; junction bases unmatched: 8. The CDR3 length is 16 residues.

Only one count was recorded for this clone. The chain joins TRBV19 to TRBJ1-1; D is undetermined. The CDR3 spans 16 residues. V dropped 1 base and J dropped 1 base, with 13 bases sitting between them. Germline V gene sequence: CDR1 LNHDA, CDR2 SQIVND (reference sequence). CDR3 protein: CASSIVGTRRNTEAFF. The DNA of the CDR3 is TGTGCCAGTAGTATAGTGGGCACGAGGAGGAACACTGAAGCTTTCTTT.

The chain is built from TRBV9 and TRBJ1-3; D is unresolved. Between the trimmed V and J ends, which lost 3 bases and 3 bases, there was a span of 13 bases. The CDR3 extends over 15 amino acids. Germline V CDR1 and CDR2: SGDLS, YYNGEE. The CDR3 bases are TGTGCCAGCAGCGCTTCCATGCATGGTGGAAACACCATATATTTT. Amino acid sequence: CASSASMHGGNTIYF.

The rearrangement joins TRBV5-8 to TRBJ2-1, with D possibly being TRBD2 (6 bases). The CDR3 extends over 16 amino acids. Germline V lookup: CDR1 SGHTS, CDR2 YDEGEE. V was shortened by 4 bases and J by 7 bases, with 21 bases between the two germline ends. DNA for the CDR3: TGTGCCAGCAGCCCCCCGGGGCTAGCGATGGGGAATGAGCAGTTCTTC. Translation gives CASSPPGLAMGNEQFF.

This clone was seen only once. J is TRBJ2-3 and V is TRBV2, with 11 nucleotides matching TRBD2. In germline, CDR1 is SNHLY, CDR2 FYNNEI. The CDR3 has 14 amino acids. J gave up 4 bases and V 6 bases, and 3 bases lay outside the gene matches. The CDR3 region has the DNA TGTGCCAGCAGCATTAGCGGGGGGGCAGATACGCAGTATTTT. Amino acid sequence: CASSISGGADTQYF.

The rearrangement joins TRBV30 to TRBJ2-1; unclear D gene. The CDR3 length is 12 residues. Germline V gives CDR1 GTSNPN, CDR2 SVGIG (reference sequence). V dropped 1 base and J dropped 10 bases, with 11 bases sitting between them. Here the CDR3 reads CAWSETRLEQFF. As DNA, the CDR3 is TGTGCCTGGAGTGAGACCCGCTTAGAGCAGTTCTTC.

This clone was seen just once. The chain links TRBV29-1 to TRBJ1-2, with 8 bases aligning to TRBD1. After removal of 4 bases from V and 2 bases from J, the junction contained 6 bases not matched to a gene. The CDR3 contains 14 residues. In germline, CDR1 is SQVTM, CDR2 ANQGSEA. The CDR3 DNA is TGCAGCGTTGCAACTGGACAGGGCAACTATGGCTACACCTTC. It translates to CSVATGQGNYGYTF.

The J gene is TRBJ2-5, the V gene TRBV11-2; unclear D gene. The germline V gene has CDR1 SGHAT and CDR2 FQNNGV. Trimming pared 6 bases from V and 5 bases from J, leaving 7 bases between. This CDR3 is built from 11 residues. The DNA of the CDR3 is TGTGCCAGCAGTCCGGAGGAGACCCAGTACTTC. Its translation: CASSPEETQYF.

This clone came up a few times. This chain joins TRBV5-4 and TRBJ2-6, with TRBD1 matching 11 bases. Germline-derived CDR1 and CDR2 are SGHNT and YYREEE (reference sequence). This CDR3 has 17 residues. Trimming took 2 bases from V and 3 from J; bases not matched to a gene: 4. CDR3 DNA: TGTGCCAGCAGCTTAAGGACAGGGGGCTATGGGGCCAACGTCCTGACTTTC. Translating it yields CASSLRTGGYGANVLTF.